The 31 T cell receptor beta chains presented below share a single source sample, sequenced in a study of Tregs in tolerant kidney transplant recipients. Profiling relied on immunoSEQ multiplex PCR, and the TCRdb table lists in-frame clones only, not all of them. The table lists roughly 50,000 clones. The sample here was CD4+ T cells from blood, taken before the transplant. The receptors originated from a human donor who received a combined kidney and bone marrow transplant.

A remark on this clone: Sequencing ends 3 residues short of the CDR3 end; the germline J gene provides the rest. This rearrangement joins TRBV7-2 to TRBJ2-7; maybe TRBD1 (5 bases). Germline loops: CDR1 SGHTA, CDR2 FQGNSA. The CDR3 runs to 14 residues. The V and J ends lost 1 base and 2 bases respectively, with 9 bases between them. CDR3 region: CASSLEGRAYEQYF. CDR3 DNA (partial): TGTGCCAGCAGCTTAGAGGGGCGCGCCTACGAG.

A remark on this clone: The read terminates 3 residues before the CDR3 end, so the remaining end is supplied by the germline J gene. The chain has TRBV29-1 and TRBJ2-2, with D maybe TRBD1 (5 bases). V lost 7 bases and J 1 base, leaving 13 bases between the germline ends. CDR1 SQVTM and CDR2 ANQGSEA come from the germline V gene. This CDR3 has 14 amino acids. Partial CDR3 DNA: TGCAGCGCTCTGACAGACGTGAACACCGGGGAG. Protein: CSALTDVNTGE. The whole CDR3 region reads CSALTDVNTGELFF.

A word on this clone: The read halts 3 residues ahead of the CDR3 end, with the missing end drawn from the germline J gene. The V gene is TRBV20-1, the J gene TRBJ2-3, with 8 bases identical to TRBD2. With 5 bases clipped from V and 1 base from J, the junction kept 8 bases outside the gene matches. The CDR3 is made up of 15 amino acids. Germline CDR1 reads DFQATT; CDR2 reads SNEGSKA (reference sequence). Partial CDR3 DNA: TGCAGTGCTCCCCGCTCGCGGGAGGGCACAGATACG. The encoded protein is CSAPRSREGTDT. The full CDR3 reads CSAPRSREGTDTQYF.

Regarding this clone: The read terminates 3 residues ahead of where the CDR3 ends, so the germline J gene completes it. The chain is built from TRBV7-9 and TRBJ2-5; 9 bases fit TRBD2. This CDR3 is built from 15 residues. V trimming: 6 bases; J trimming: 5 bases; junction bases outside the gene matches: 10. Looked up from germline, CDR1 is SEHNR and CDR2 is FQNEAQ (reference sequence). CDR3 DNA, as far as it was read: TGTGCCAGCAGGCCCATAGCGGGAGCGGGGGAGACC. The encoded protein is CASRPIAGAGET. The full-length CDR3 reads as CASRPIAGAGETQYF.

About this clone: With the read ending 3 residues before the CDR3 end, the germline J gene is used to fill in that end. This chain uses TRBV5-6 with TRBJ1-6; D gene uncertain. The CDR3 sequence is 13 residues long. Germline V gene lookup returns CDR1 SGHDT and CDR2 YYEEEE. Deletions cut 6 bases from V and 8 bases from J, with 12 bases between. The covered CDR3 bases are TGTGCCAGCACCTCGGGGAAGGATTCACCC. This sequence encodes CASTSGKDSP. The CDR3 in full is CASTSGKDSPLHF. The entire variable domain, with the rest obtained from reference TRBV5-6 and TRBJ1-6, is as follows: DAGVTQSPTHLIKTRGQQVTLRCSPKSGHDTVSWYQQALGQGPQFIFQYYEEEERQRGNFPDRFSGHQFPNYSSELNVNALLLGDSALYLCASTSGKDSPLHFGNGTRLTVT.

Notes on this clone: The CDR3 end is not reached by the read, which stops 3 residues before it; the germline J gene fills it in. The chain carries TRBV18 and TRBJ2-5, with 9 positions matching TRBD2. From germline, CDR1 is KGHSH and CDR2 LQKENI. Unmatched junction bases numbered 6, after V lost 3 bases and J lost 7 bases. The CDR3 totals 14 residues. The CDR3: CASSPVAGEGTQYF. CDR3 DNA, as far as it was read: TGTGCCAGCTCACCGGTAGCGGGAGAAGGGACC.

About this clone itself: The observed sequence ends 3 residues before the CDR3 terminus, with the missing tail filled in from the germline J gene. V usage is TRBV2 and J usage is TRBJ1-5; 9 nucleotides agree with TRBD1. Germline loops: CDR1 SNHLY, CDR2 FYNNEI. The CDR3 consists of 14 residues. The J segment lost 4 bases and the V segment lost 6 bases, leaving 4 bases of the junction unmatched. This CDR3 is CASRRQGGNQPQHF. The covered CDR3 bases are TGTGCCAGCAGGAGACAGGGGGGAAATCAGCCC.

In regard to this clone: The CDR3 end is not reached by the read, which stops 3 residues before it; the germline J gene fills it in. The chain couples TRBV29-1 to TRBJ2-5; 7 bases are shared with TRBD1. The CDR3 consists of 14 residues. Germline values: CDR1 SQVTM, CDR2 ANQGSEA. V lost 2 bases and J lost 4; bases outside the gene matches: 7. The sequenced part of the CDR3 DNA is TGCAGCGTTGAAATAGGCAGGGGGAGAGAGACC. Protein sequence: CSVEIGRGRET. The full CDR3 sequence reads CSVEIGRGRETQYF.

Notes on this clone: The read ends 3 residues shy of where the CDR3 ends; the end is completed using the germline J gene. The gene calls are TRBV18 and TRBJ2-1; 8 nucleotides align to TRBD2. The CDR3 is made up of 15 amino acids. Germline trimming cut 4 bases from V and 7 bases from J; bases unmatched to any gene: 9. Germline V lookup: CDR1 KGHSH, CDR2 LQKENI. This CDR3 reads CASSHTSGSGNEQFF. The sequenced part of the CDR3 DNA is TGTGCCAGCTCACACACGAGCGGGAGTGGAAATGAG. The whole variable domain, filled in from reference TRBV18 and TRBJ2-1, reads NAGVMQNPRHLVRRRGQEARLRCSPMKGHSHVYWYRQLPEEGLKFMVYLQKENIIDESGMPKERFSAEFPKEGPSILRIQQVVRGDSAAYFCASSHTSGSGNEQFFGPGTRLTVL.

In the case of this clone: The CDR3 extends 3 residues past the end of the read, so its final part is completed from the germline J gene. This sequence joins TRBV7-9 and TRBJ1-1; 7 bases match TRBD1. Germline assignment: CDR1 SEHNR and CDR2 FQNEAQ (reference sequence). CDR3 length: 15 amino acids. V was clipped by 1 base and J by 3 bases; unmatched bases: 5. CDR3 DNA, as far as it was read: TGTGCCAGCAGCTTAGGAGCAGGGGGGCACACTGAA. Amino acid sequence: CASSLGAGGHTE. The complete CDR3 reads CASSLGAGGHTEAFF.

The CDR3 sequence is CASSIGHTDTQYF. Incomplete CDR3 DNA: TGTGCCAGTAGTATAGGGCACACAGATACG. The V and J genes are TRBV19 and TRBJ2-3; D call uncertain. The read terminates 3 residues before the CDR3 end, so the remaining end is supplied by the germline J gene. The CDR3 sequence is 13 residues long. Deletions cut 1 base from V and 2 bases from J, with 4 bases between. Germline V lookup: CDR1 LNHDA, CDR2 SQIVND (reference sequence).

As to this clone: Read data end 3 residues before the CDR3 end; the end is taken from the germline J gene. The V gene is TRBV7-2, the J gene TRBJ1-1; no firm D call. CDR1 is SGHTA, CDR2 FQGNSA, per germline. The CDR3 is 12 residues long. Between the trimmed V and J ends, which lost 2 bases and 7 bases, there was a span of 8 bases. The CDR3 loop reads CASSLRVREAFF. The part of the CDR3 DNA that was read is TGTGCCAGCAGCTTAAGGGTCCGTGAA.

Notes on this clone: Sequencing ends 3 residues short of the CDR3 end; the germline J gene provides the rest. The chain links TRBV30 to TRBJ1-1; no firm D call. CDR3 size: 12 residues. The V gene's germline CDR1 is GTSNPN and CDR2 SVGIG (reference sequence). V was clipped by 1 base and J by 4 bases, with 7 bases between them. This CDR3 reads CAWSDRGTEAFF. The part of the CDR3 DNA that was read is TGTGCCTGGAGTGACCGGGGCACTGAA.

Worth noting for this clone: The DNA ends 3 residues before the CDR3 does, and the rest of the CDR3 is filled in from the germline J gene. V and J are TRBV7-9 and TRBJ1-1; D not certain. The CDR3 runs 15 residues. V was pared by 2 bases and J by 1 base, with 11 bases between. Germline values: CDR1 SEHNR, CDR2 FQNEAQ (reference sequence). CDR3 DNA, as far as it was read: TGTGCCAGCAGCTTAAATGAGGGTACGAACACTGAA. Residues: CASSLNEGTNTE. The complete CDR3 sequence is CASSLNEGTNTEAFF.

To note about this clone: The missing CDR3 end, 3 residues past where the read stops, is filled in from the germline J gene. This chain links TRBV5-1 with TRBJ2-3; TRBD2 might be the D (6 bases). The germline V gene has CDR1 SGHRS and CDR2 YFSETQ. V was shortened by 0 bases and J by 4 bases, with 9 bases between the two germline ends. The CDR3 consists of 14 residues. This CDR3 is CASSLGLVPDTQYF. Incomplete CDR3 DNA: TGCGCCAGCAGCTTGGGACTAGTCCCAGATACG. Complete variable domain (other parts from reference TRBV5-1 and TRBJ2-3): KAGVTQTPRYLIKTRGQQVTLSCSPISGHRSVSWYQQTPGQGLQFLFEYFSETQRNKGNFPGRFSGRQFSNSRSEMNVSTLELGDSALYLCASSLGLVPDTQYFGPGTRLTVL.

A word on this clone: At one end, the junction sequence differs from germline, possibly due to a read error. Read sequence stops 3 residues before the CDR3 end, and the germline J gene provides the missing end. The chain uses TRBV20-1 and TRBJ2-7; 10 positions match TRBD1. In germline, CDR1 is DFQATT, CDR2 SNEGSKA (reference sequence). This CDR3 has 14 residues. The CDR3 reads CSGRETGGLNEQYF. Partial CDR3 DNA: TGCAGTGGTAGAGAGACAGGGGGCTTGAACGAG.

Comments on this clone: The read ends 3 residues early relative to the CDR3; the germline J gene fills the gap. This sequence joins TRBV5-6 and TRBJ2-7; TRBD1 aligns across 9 bases. Trimming at V came to 4 bases and at J to 5 bases, leaving 4 bases not matched to a gene. In germline, CDR1 is SGHDT, CDR2 YYEEEE. The CDR3 loop spans 13 amino acids. The CDR3 here is CASSPTGGNEQYF. CDR3 DNA, as far as it was read: TGTGCCAGCAGCCCAACAGGGGGCAACGAG.

Turning to this clone: The read ends 3 residues early relative to the CDR3; the germline J gene fills the gap. V usage is TRBV29-1 and J usage is TRBJ2-3, with 7 bases aligning to TRBD1. Germline lookup yields CDR1 SQVTM and CDR2 ANQGSEA. The CDR3 extends over 13 amino acids. The ends lost 4 bases at V and 8 bases at J; junction bases unmatched: 9. The CDR3 sequence: CSVASQGSGTQYF. The sequenced CDR3 bases are TGCAGCGTTGCCTCACAGGGGAGTGGTACG.

With respect to this clone: The read terminates 3 residues before the CDR3 end, so the remaining end is supplied by the germline J gene. V usage is TRBV6-2 or TRBV6-3 and J usage is TRBJ2-3; the D gene is possibly TRBD1 (5 bases). CDR3 length: 15 residues. Deletions cut 3 bases from V and 6 bases from J, with 16 bases between. CDR1 and CDR2 from the germline V gene are MNHEY and SVGEGT. The CDR3: CASSYPPRGADTQYF. CDR3 DNA, as far as it was read: TGTGCCAGCAGTTATCCCCCAAGGGGTGCTGATACG.

As for this clone: The read comes to an end 3 residues before the CDR3 does, leaving the germline J gene to fill in the end. V is TRBV18 and J is TRBJ2-1; 7 nucleotides agree with TRBD1. This CDR3 comprises 14 residues. The V gene's germline CDR1 is KGHSH and CDR2 LQKENI. The J segment lost 5 bases and the V segment lost 3 bases, leaving 4 bases of the junction unmatched. Incomplete CDR3 DNA: TGTGCCAGCTCACCGACCGACAGGGACAATGAG. Residues: CASSPTDRDNE. The full CDR3 protein is CASSPTDRDNEQFF.

Worth noting for this clone: The missing CDR3 end, 3 residues past where the read stops, is filled in from the germline J gene. The V gene is TRBV16, the J gene TRBJ1-1; possibly TRBD1 for D (5 bases). Germline V gene data show CDR1 as KGHSY and CDR2 as FQNENV. This CDR3 has 13 amino acids. CDR3 sequence reads: CASSQSSSGLAFF. The sequenced CDR3 bases are TGTGCCAGCAGCCAATCGTCCTCAGGGCTA.

As concerns this clone: The observed sequence ends 3 residues before the CDR3 terminus, with the missing tail filled in from the germline J gene. This chain connects TRBV30 to TRBJ2-1; a weak D match, TRBD1 (5 bases). This CDR3 contains 14 residues. The germline CDR1 and CDR2 sequences are GTSNPN and SVGIG (reference sequence). Trimming removed 0 bases from V and 8 bases from J, with 14 bases in between. The CDR3 bases that were read are TGTGCCTGGAGTGTGCCAGGGCGAAGCGATGAG. As protein: CAWSVPGRSDE. The CDR3, in full, reads CAWSVPGRSDEQFF.

A note on this clone: The CDR3 end falls 3 residues outside the read, so it is completed with the germline J gene. This chain uses TRBV7-7 with TRBJ2-5; 7 bases match TRBD1. The V gene end was trimmed by 4 bases and the J gene end by 2 bases; junction bases not matched to a gene: 1. The CDR3 is 13 amino acids. CDR1 and CDR2 (germline): SSHAT, FNYEAQ (reference sequence). The CDR3 is CASSSDRQETQYF. CDR3 DNA, as far as it was read: TGTGCCAGCAGCTCGGACAGGCAAGAGACC.

As to this clone: The observed sequence ends 3 residues before the CDR3 terminus, with the missing tail filled in from the germline J gene. The chain has TRBV7-2 and TRBJ2-5, with TRBD1 matching 9 bases. From germline, CDR1 is SGHTA and CDR2 FQGNSA. The CDR3 has 15 amino acids. Trimming removed 3 bases from V and 5 bases from J; junction bases left unmatched: 7. CDR3 DNA (partial): TGTGCCAGCAGCTTGGACAGGGGAATCCGGGAGACC. Protein product: CASSLDRGIRET. The full CDR3 sequence reads CASSLDRGIRETQYF.

Note on this clone: The read terminates 3 residues before the CDR3 end, so the remaining end is supplied by the germline J gene. The rearrangement uses TRBV7-9 and TRBJ2-7; a weak D match, TRBD2 (6 bases). The CDR3 contains 15 residues. Germline V gives CDR1 SEHNR, CDR2 FQNEAQ (reference sequence). The V gene lost 1 base and the J gene lost 2 bases, with 12 bases spanning the gap. CDR3 DNA, as far as it was read: TGTGCCAGCAGCTTAGAAGGCGGGGCGGCCTACGAG. Translated, it gives CASSLEGGAAYE. The whole CDR3 protein is CASSLEGGAAYEQYF.

With regard to this clone: The CDR3 end lies 3 residues beyond the end of the read and is filled in from the germline J gene. The chain carries TRBV19 and TRBJ1-1; D is ambiguous. Germline V gives CDR1 LNHDA, CDR2 SQIVND (reference sequence). The CDR3 is 12 amino acids. V lost 6 bases to trimming and J lost 0 bases, with 5 bases between them. The CDR3 is CASSQLNTEAFF. The part of the CDR3 DNA that was read is TGTGCCAGTAGCCAATTGAACACTGAA. The full variable domain, completed using reference TRBV19 and TRBJ1-1, is DGGITQSPKYLFRKEGQNVTLSCEQNLNHDAMYWYRQDPGQGLRLIYYSQIVNDFQKGDIAEGYSVSREKKESFPLTVTSAQKNPTAFYLCASSQLNTEAFFGQGTRLTVV.

As regards this clone: The observed sequence ends 3 residues before the CDR3 terminus, with the missing tail filled in from the germline J gene. V gene TRBV7-2 combines with J gene TRBJ2-3; 8 bases match TRBD1. This CDR3 is built from 15 residues. The V and J ends lost 5 bases and 6 bases, in that order; junction bases with no gene match: 10. The germline gives CDR1 SGHTA, CDR2 FQGNSA. The CDR3 sequence: CASSPPQGARDTQYF. The sequenced CDR3 bases are TGTGCCAGCAGCCCCCCGCAGGGGGCACGGGATACG. The full variable domain, rest sourced from reference TRBV7-2 and TRBJ2-3, is GAGVSQSPSNKVTEKGKDVELRCDPISGHTALYWYRQSLGQGLEFLIYFQGNSAPDKSGLPSDRFSAERTGGSVSTLTIQRTQQEDSAVYLCASSPPQGARDTQYFGPGTRLTVL.

On this clone: The read ends 3 residues early relative to the CDR3; the germline J gene fills the gap. The J gene is TRBJ1-3, the V gene TRBV7-6, with D maybe TRBD1 (5 bases). CDR1 and CDR2 (germline): SGHVS, FNYEAQ. The CDR3 loop spans 16 amino acids. V gave up 2 bases and J gave up 3 bases, with 14 bases separating them. This CDR3 reads CASSLLRGASGNTIYF. The part of the CDR3 DNA that was read is TGTGCCAGCAGCTTATTGCGCGGGGCAAGTGGAAACACC.

With regard to this clone: The sequenced fragment ends 3 residues before the CDR3 boundary, so the rest is inferred from the germline J gene. This chain connects TRBV5-6 to TRBJ2-7; 7 nucleotides agree with TRBD1. CDR1 and CDR2 (germline): SGHDT, YYEEEE. The junction had 5 bases not matched to a gene; V was cut back by 3 bases and J by 2 bases. This CDR3 has 14 amino acids. The DNA read from the CDR3 is TGTGCCAGCAGCTCCCGGACAGGCCCCTACGAG. Translating gives CASSSRTGPYE. In full, the CDR3 is CASSSRTGPYEQYF.

Concerning this clone itself: The CDR3 end is not reached by the read, which stops 3 residues before it; the germline J gene fills it in. The chain joins TRBV19 to TRBJ2-7; D may be TRBD1 (5 bases). Trimming left V 10 bases short and J 2 bases short, with 15 bases between. The germline V gene has CDR1 LNHDA and CDR2 SQIVND (reference sequence). The CDR3 consists of 13 residues. The part of the CDR3 DNA that was read is TGTGCCACCCTAAGCCGGACAACCTACGAG. It is translated as CATLSRTTYE. The whole CDR3 sequence reads CATLSRTTYEQYF.

CDR3 bases read: TGTGCCAGCAGCAGACAGGGAAATCAGCCC. Its protein product is CASSRQGNQP. Given in full, the CDR3 is CASSRQGNQPQHF. The chain carries TRBV7-2 and TRBJ1-5; 7 bases are a match to TRBD1. The read comes to an end 3 residues before the CDR3 does, leaving the germline J gene to fill in the end. After removal of 5 bases from V and 4 bases from J, the junction contained 2 bases not matched to a gene. This CDR3 spans 13 amino acids. Germline V gives CDR1 SGHTA, CDR2 FQGNSA.